The source of this T cell receptor beta chain is a study of T cell repertoires in cytomegalovirus infection. Study at large: Public TCR beta signatures were indicative of both CMV infection and a matching HLA type. General observations from the study: CMV-specific HLA-C-restricted TCR beta clonotypes dominated the ex vivo response. Individuals carrying CMV plus the relevant HLA were identified by cumulative frequency of public TCR beta families.

In TCRdb, the reads were re-called with MiXCR into one record per CDR3 protein. The profile shows fewer than 300,000 distinct CDR3 sequences, about 26% of them singletons. The CDR3 is made up of 15 amino acids. CDR1 is SEHNR, CDR2 FQNEAQ, per germline (reference sequence). V was shortened by 3 bases and J by 0 bases, with 9 bases between the two germline ends. In its sample, this clonotype was seen a few times. Its target is not known. The TCR sequence derives from a human donor in good health (CMV status not recorded). Some clones in this sample may be carry-over from other donors' samples. The chain links TRBV7-9 to TRBJ2-1; tentatively, D is TRBD2 (6 bases). Material for sequencing was PBMCs. CDR3 region: CASSFSGYSYNEQFF. The CDR3 DNA follows: TGTGCCAGCAGCTTTAGCGGTTACTCCTACAATGAGCAGTTCTTC.